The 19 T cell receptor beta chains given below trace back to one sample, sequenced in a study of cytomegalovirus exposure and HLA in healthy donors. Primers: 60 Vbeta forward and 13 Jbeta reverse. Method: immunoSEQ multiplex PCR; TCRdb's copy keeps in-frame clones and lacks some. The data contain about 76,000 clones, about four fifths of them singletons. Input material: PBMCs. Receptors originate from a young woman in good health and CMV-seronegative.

Written as DNA, the CDR3 is TGTGCCAGCAGCTCGTCGGTAAGCACAGATACGCAGTATTTT. Translation: CASSSSVSTDTQYF. The chain joins TRBV5-5 to TRBJ2-3; unclear D gene. Trimming removed 3 bases from V and 0 bases from J, with 8 bases in between. This CDR3 region has 14 residues. Per the germline V gene, CDR1 is SGHKS and CDR2 is YYEKEE (reference sequence).

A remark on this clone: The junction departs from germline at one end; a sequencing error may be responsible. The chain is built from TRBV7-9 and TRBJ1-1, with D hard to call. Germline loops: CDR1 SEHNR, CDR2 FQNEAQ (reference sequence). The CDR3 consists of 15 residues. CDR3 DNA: TGTTCCAGCAGCTTCCCGGAAAAAACCGGGGTCCCGGCTTTCTTT. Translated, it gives CSSSFPEKTGVPAFF.

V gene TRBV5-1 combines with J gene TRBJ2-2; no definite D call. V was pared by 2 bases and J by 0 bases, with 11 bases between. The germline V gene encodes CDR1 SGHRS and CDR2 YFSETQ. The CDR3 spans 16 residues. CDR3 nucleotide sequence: TGCGCCAGCAGCTTAGGAGAACACCCGAACACCGGGGAGCTGTTTTTT. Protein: CASSLGEHPNTGELFF.

DNA for the CDR3: TGTGCCAGCAGCCCAGTTGAAGTCGGGGAGACCCAGTACTTC. Amino acid sequence: CASSPVEVGETQYF. V usage is TRBV27 and J usage is TRBJ2-5, with D hard to call. The CDR3 covers 14 residues. From germline, CDR1 is MNHEY and CDR2 SMNVEV (reference sequence). Trimming took off 6 bases at V and 5 bases at J, with 16 bases between the two ends.

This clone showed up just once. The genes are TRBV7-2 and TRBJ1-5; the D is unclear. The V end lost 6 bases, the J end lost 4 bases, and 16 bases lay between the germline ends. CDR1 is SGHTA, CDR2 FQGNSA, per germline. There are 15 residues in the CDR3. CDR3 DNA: TGTGCCAGCAGTCCCGGTTCCATGACTAATCAGCCCCAGCATTTT. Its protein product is CASSPGSMTNQPQHF.

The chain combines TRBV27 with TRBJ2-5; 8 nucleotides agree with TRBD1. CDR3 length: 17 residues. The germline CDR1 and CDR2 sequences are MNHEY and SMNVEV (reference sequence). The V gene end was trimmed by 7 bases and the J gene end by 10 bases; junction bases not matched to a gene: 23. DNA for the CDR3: TGTGCCAGCACCCTGTTAGGGGGACAGGTTTTCGAAGGAGGCCAGTACTTC. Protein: CASTLLGGQVFEGGQYF.

CDR3 sequence (DNA): TGTGCCAGTAGTATAGATGGCCCAACTAATGAAAAACTGTTTTTT. Translation: CASSIDGPTNEKLFF. V usage is TRBV19 and J usage is TRBJ1-4; D unclear. The CDR3 is 15 amino acids. Trimming shortened V by 0 bases and J by 0 bases, and 5 bases separated the two germline ends. Germline values: CDR1 LNHDA, CDR2 SQIVND (reference sequence). The full variable domain, its missing parts supplied by reference TRBV19 and TRBJ1-4, is DGGITQSPKYLFRKEGQNVTLSCEQNLNHDAMYWYRQDPGQGLRLIYYSQIVNDFQKGDIAEGYSVSREKKESFPLTVTSAQKNPTAFYLCASSIDGPTNEKLFFGSGTQLSVL.

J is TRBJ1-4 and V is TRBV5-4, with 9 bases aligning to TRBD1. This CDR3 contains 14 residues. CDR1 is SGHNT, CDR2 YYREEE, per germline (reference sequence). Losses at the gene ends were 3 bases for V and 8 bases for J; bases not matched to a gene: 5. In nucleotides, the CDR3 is TGTGCCAGCAGCTCCGGGACAGGGCGGGAAAAACTGTTTTTT. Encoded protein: CASSSGTGREKLFF.

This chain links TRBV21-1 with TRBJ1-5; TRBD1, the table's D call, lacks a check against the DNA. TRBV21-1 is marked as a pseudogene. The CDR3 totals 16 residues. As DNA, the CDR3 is TGTGCCAGCAGCAGAACCGGGACAGGATACAATCAGCCCCAGCATTTT. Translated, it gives CASSRTGTGYNQPQHF.

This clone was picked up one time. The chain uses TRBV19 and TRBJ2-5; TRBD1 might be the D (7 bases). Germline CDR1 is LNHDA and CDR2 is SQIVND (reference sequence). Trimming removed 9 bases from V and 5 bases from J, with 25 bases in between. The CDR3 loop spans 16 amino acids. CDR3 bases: TGTGCCAGGTCGCTGAAAAACCCGACAGGGACTGAGACCCAGTACTTC. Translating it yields CARSLKNPTGTETQYF.

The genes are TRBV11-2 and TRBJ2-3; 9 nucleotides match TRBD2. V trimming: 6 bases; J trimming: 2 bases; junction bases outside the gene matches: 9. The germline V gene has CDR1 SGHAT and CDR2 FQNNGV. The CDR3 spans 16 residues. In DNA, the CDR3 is TGTGCCAGCAGTCGACAGGGCGGGAGGGCCACAGATACGCAGTATTTT. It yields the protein CASSRQGGRATDTQYF.

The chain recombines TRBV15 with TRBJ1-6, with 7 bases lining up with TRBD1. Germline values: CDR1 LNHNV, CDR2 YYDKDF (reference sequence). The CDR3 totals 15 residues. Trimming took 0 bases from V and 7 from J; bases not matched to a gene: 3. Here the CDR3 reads CATSRDLQGNSPLHF. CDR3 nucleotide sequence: TGTGCCACCAGCAGAGATCTACAGGGGAATTCACCCCTCCACTTT.

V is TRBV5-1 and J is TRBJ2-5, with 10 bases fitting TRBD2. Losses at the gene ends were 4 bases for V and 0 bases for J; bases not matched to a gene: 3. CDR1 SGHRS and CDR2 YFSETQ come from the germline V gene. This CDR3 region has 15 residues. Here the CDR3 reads CASSAGTSDQETQYF. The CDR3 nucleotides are TGCGCCAGCAGCGCCGGGACTAGCGACCAAGAGACCCAGTACTTC.

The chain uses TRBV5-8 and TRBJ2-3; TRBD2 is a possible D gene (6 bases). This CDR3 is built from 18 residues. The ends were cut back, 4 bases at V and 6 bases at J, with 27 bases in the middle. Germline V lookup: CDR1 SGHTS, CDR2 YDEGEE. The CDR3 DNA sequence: TGTGCCAGCAGCCGTGCTTGGTCATGGGAGGCCAAACACGATACGCAGTATTTT. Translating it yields CASSRAWSWEAKHDTQYF.

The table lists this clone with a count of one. CDR3 residues: CASSSLGSGADTQYF. CDR3 sequence (DNA): TGTGCCAGCAGTTCCCTAGGGTCCGGGGCAGATACGCAGTATTTT. The genes are TRBV27 and TRBJ2-3; possible D gene TRBD2, 5 bases. Germline assignment: CDR1 MNHEY and CDR2 SMNVEV (reference sequence). V lost 4 bases and J lost 4, with 15 bases in between. There are 15 residues in the CDR3.

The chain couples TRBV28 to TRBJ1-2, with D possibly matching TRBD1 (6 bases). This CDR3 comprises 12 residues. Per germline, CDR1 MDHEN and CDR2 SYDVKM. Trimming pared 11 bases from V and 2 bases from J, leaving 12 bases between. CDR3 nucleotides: TGTGCCGGGGGGGGCTCCAACTATGGCTACACCTTC. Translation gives CAGGGSNYGYTF.

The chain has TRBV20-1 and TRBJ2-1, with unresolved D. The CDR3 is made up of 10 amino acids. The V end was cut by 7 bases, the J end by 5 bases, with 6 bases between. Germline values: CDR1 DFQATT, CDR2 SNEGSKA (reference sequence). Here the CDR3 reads CSGSDNEQFF. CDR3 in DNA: TGCAGTGGGAGCGACAATGAGCAGTTCTTC.

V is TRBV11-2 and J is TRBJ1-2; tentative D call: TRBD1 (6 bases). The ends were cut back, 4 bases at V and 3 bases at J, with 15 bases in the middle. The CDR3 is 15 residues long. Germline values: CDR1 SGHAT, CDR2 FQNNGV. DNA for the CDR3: TGTGCCAGCAGCTCATGGACAGTTGGGGACTATGGCTACACCTTC. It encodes CASSSWTVGDYGYTF.

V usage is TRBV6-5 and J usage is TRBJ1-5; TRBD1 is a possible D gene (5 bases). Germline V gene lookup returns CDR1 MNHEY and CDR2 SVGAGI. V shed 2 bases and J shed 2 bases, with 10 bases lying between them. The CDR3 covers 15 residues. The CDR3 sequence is CASSYEQVGNQPQHF. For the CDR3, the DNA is TGTGCCAGCAGTTACGAACAGGTGGGCAATCAGCCCCAGCATTTT.